This T cell receptor beta chain came from a study of T cells after yellow fever vaccination. Study information: SMART-Seq v4 Ultra Low Input handled preparation of low-cell-number fractions. Regarding the study as a whole: Post-booster samples contained most primary-vaccination clones (more than 95% CD4, about 90% CD8).

This clonotype was observed many times. Its antigen is still unknown. V shed 0 bases and J shed 4 bases, with 12 bases lying between them. CDR1 SGHTA and CDR2 FQGTGA come from the germline V gene. The CDR3 contains 16 residues. A process of 5'RACE template switching, which added a universal primer site and UMIs, was used to make TCR cDNA. TCRdb reprocessed the 5' RACE reads via MiXCR and lists one record per CDR3 protein. The sample includes over 100,000 distinct CDR3 sequences, 8.4% of them seen just once. Sequenced material: CD8+ T cells sorted from PBMCs, taken 45 days after the yellow fever booster vaccination. This chain uses TRBV7-3 with TRBJ2-2; no reliable D call. This receptor was identified in a man aged 25-45 years who received the YFV17D yellow fever vaccine. The CDR3 loop reads CASSLTSGHPTGELFF. In DNA, the CDR3 is TGTGCCAGCAGCTTAACTTCTGGGCACCCCACCGGGGAGCTGTTTTTT.